A single sample gave rise to the 7 T cell receptor beta chains below, sequenced in a study of T cells in Graves' hyperthyroidism and ophthalmopathy (dated by TCRdb to about 2019). Library generation was performed with multiplex PCR. Sequenced using an Illumina HiSeq 2000. Amplification of TCR beta CDR3 regions was carried out from RNA transcripts. The first round of RT-PCR for the TCR CDR3 was performed with the HTBI primer set and the Qiagen OneStep RT-PCR kit. TCRdb itself trimmed the public reads at Q25 with fastp, ran MiXCR and retained productive beta chains. CDR3 protein duplicates are merged, each entry listing the most common genes and DNA. The table for this sample lists some 400,000 distinct CDR3 sequences; approximately 14% of them were counted only once. 8% to 13% of the sample is held by the ten biggest clonotypes. Sample: blood. Source of these receptors: a woman aged 60-75 years with Graves' hyperthyroidism.

The chain uses TRBV7-9 and TRBJ2-7; TRBD2 matches at 11 bases. Trimming cost V 4 bases and J 5 bases; bases outside gene matches: 7. Germline CDR1 is SEHNR and CDR2 is FQNEAQ (reference sequence). The CDR3 runs 15 residues. DNA for the CDR3: TGTGCCAGCAGCTCGTCTAGCGGGAGGTTCGACGAGCAGTACTTC. Translated: CASSSSSGRFDEQYF.

This clonotype has at least ten counts. The V gene is TRBV30, the J gene TRBJ2-2, with D tentatively TRBD1 (5 bases). The CDR3 extends over 13 amino acids. V dropped 7 bases and J dropped 6 bases, with 15 bases sitting between them. The germline V gene encodes CDR1 GTSNPN and CDR2 SVGIG (reference sequence). The CDR3 sequence is CALTAGWAGELFF. The CDR3 DNA is TGTGCCTTAACGGCAGGGTGGGCCGGGGAGCTGTTTTTT.

The chain carries TRBV27 and TRBJ1-6, with TRBD1 as a possible D gene (6 bases). Germline-derived CDR1 and CDR2 are MNHEY and SMNVEV (reference sequence). V lost 2 bases and J lost 6, with 14 bases in between. This CDR3 is built from 16 residues. The CDR3 bases are TGTGCCAGCAGTTTAAAGGTAGGGGGTGGTAATTCACCCCTCCACTTT. This codes for CASSLKVGGGNSPLHF.

Many counts were recorded for this clonotype. J is TRBJ2-7 and V is TRBV11-3; 11 nucleotides align to TRBD2. The ends lost 6 bases at V and 3 bases at J; junction bases unmatched: 7. The CDR3 length is 15 residues. Looked up from germline, CDR1 is SGHNT and CDR2 is YENEEA. CDR3 amino acids: CASSTRLAGLYEQYF. In DNA form, the CDR3 reads TGTGCCAGCAGTACCCGACTAGCGGGGCTCTACGAGCAGTACTTC.

This clonotype showed up just a few times. The rearrangement uses TRBV29-1 and TRBJ1-2, with a possible D match to TRBD1 (5 bases). Germline V CDR1 and CDR2: SQVTM, ANQGSEA. Trimming pared 0 bases from V and 6 bases from J, leaving 17 bases between. The CDR3 totals 15 residues. CDR3: CSVEDPRGLRNGYTF. The CDR3 DNA reads TGCAGCGTTGAAGATCCTCGGGGGTTGAGGAATGGCTACACCTTC. The variable domain in full, completed from reference TRBV29-1 and TRBJ1-2, reads SAVISQKPSRDICQRGTSLTIQCQVDSQVTMMFWYRQQPGQSLTLIATANQGSEATYESGFVIDKFPISRPNLTFSTLTVSNMSPEDSSIYLCSVEDPRGLRNGYTFGSGTRLTVV.

The chain employs TRBV12-3 or TRBV12-4 and TRBJ2-5, with 12 bases that match TRBD1. The CDR3 is 14 amino acids. Unmatched junction bases numbered 4, after V lost 6 bases and J lost 5 bases. CDR3 coding DNA: TGTGCCAGCAGCGGGACAGGGGGCCTCGAGACCCAGTACTTC. Amino acids: CASSGTGGLETQYF.

This clonotype has a count of ten or more. The CDR3 is CSARPWTGAHKETQYF. The CDR3 region has the DNA TGCAGTGCTAGACCCTGGACAGGGGCACACAAAGAGACCCAGTACTTC. The chain combines TRBV20-1 with TRBJ2-5; 9 bases agree with TRBD1. The germline CDR1 and CDR2 sequences are DFQATT and SNEGSKA (reference sequence). The length of the CDR3 is 16 residues. V dropped 2 bases and J dropped 3; count of bases not matched to a gene: 10.